The rows below give T cell receptor beta chains drawn from one sample of a study of post-analysis software for immune sequencing data. From the PCR reads, TCRdb called clonotypes with MiXCR, one entry per CDR3 protein. The table lists more than 350,000 distinct CDR3 sequences, about 39% of them singletons. Sample: blood. Receptors originate from a girl aged 2 to 9 with multiple sclerosis. Both conserved end residues are part of each CDR3. A D gene is named only where the DNA matches it firmly. Clone size is given for some rows only: seen once, a few or many times, or a class if the clone is expanded.

v_gene,abundance,j_gene,len,d_gene,CDR3aa,CDR3nt
TRBV6-5,.,TRBJ1-2,14,.,CASRVFGQPYGYTF,TGTGCCAGCAGGGTCTTTGGCCAACCGTATGGCTACACCTTC
TRBV24-1,.,TRBJ2-1,19,.,CATSDLGGPNGYSYNEQFF,TGTGCCACCAGTGATTTGGGGGGCCCGAACGGTTACTCCTACAATGAGCAGTTCTTC
TRBV29-1,.,TRBJ1-4,12,.,CSVEIGFEKLFF,TGCAGCGTTGAAATCGGTTTTGAAAAACTGTTTTTT
TRBV30,once,TRBJ2-1,14,.,CAWSVMLSYNEQFF,TGTGCCTGGAGTGTAATGCTCTCCTACAATGAGCAGTTCTTC
TRBV5-1,once,TRBJ2-7,13,.,CAGSSTEGYEQYF,TGCGCCGGCAGCTCGACGGAAGGCTACGAGCAGTACTTC
TRBV20-1,once,TRBJ2-3,16,.,CSANIPGGAGTDTQYF,TGCAGTGCCAACATCCCTGGCGGGGCGGGCACAGATACGCAGTATTTT
TRBV5-1,few,TRBJ1-4,17,TRBD1,CASSSRDRGQTNEKLFF,TGCGCCAGCAGTTCCCGGGACAGGGGGCAAACTAATGAAAAACTGTTTTTT
TRBV3-1,.,TRBJ2-3,13,.,CASSQADSIEQYF,TGTGCCAGCAGCCAAGCGGACTCCATCGAGCAGTATTTT
TRBV18,few,TRBJ2-5,14,.,CASSPRPAQETQYF,TGTGCCAGCTCACCACGGCCGGCTCAAGAGACCCAGTACTTC
TRBV12-3/TRBV12-4,few,TRBJ2-5,18,TRBD2,CASSLSLIAGGHQETQYF,TGTGCCAGCAGTTTATCCCTTATAGCGGGGGGTCATCAAGAGACCCAGTACTTC
TRBV4-1,once,TRBJ1-2,12,.,CASSRAVGGYTF,TGCGCCAGCAGCCGTGCCGTGGGGGGCTACACCTTC
TRBV12-3/TRBV12-4,few,TRBJ2-1,11,.,CASSVGTAPFF,TGTGCCAGCAGTGTGGGGACGGCGCCGTTCTTC
TRBV20-1,few,TRBJ1-1,13,.,CSATGTLRNEAFF,TGCAGTGCTACGGGGACCCTAAGGAATGAAGCTTTCTTT
TRBV2,.,TRBJ2-1,14,TRBD1,CARGQGVPYNEQFF,TGTGCCAGGGGACAGGGGGTTCCCTACAATGAGCAGTTCTTC
TRBV20-1,few,TRBJ2-1,13,.,CSARKTGAREQFF,TGCAGTGCTAGGAAAACGGGGGCCAGGGAGCAGTTCTTC
TRBV9,.,TRBJ2-5,13,.,CASSVPERKTQYF,TGTGCCAGCAGCGTACCAGAGAGAAAGACCCAGTACTTC
TRBV12-3/TRBV12-4,.,TRBJ1-2,13,TRBD1,CVTRDSFAYGYTF,TGTGTCACACGGGACAGCTTTGCCTATGGCTACACCTTC
TRBV6-1,.,TRBJ1-5,13,.,CASLRQINQPQHF,TGTGCCAGCCTGAGGCAAATCAATCAGCCCCAGCATTTT
TRBV2,.,TRBJ2-7,12,TRBD1,CVGRQGADEQYF,TGTGTCGGCAGGCAGGGGGCGGACGAGCAGTACTTC
TRBV11-2,few,TRBJ2-5,15,TRBD2,CASSTSGGAGETQYF,TGTGCCAGCAGCACTAGCGGGGGGGCGGGGGAGACCCAGTACTTC
TRBV6-5,few,TRBJ2-1,15,TRBD2,CASSYTSGGYNEQFF,TGTGCCAGCAGTTACACTAGCGGGGGCTACAATGAGCAGTTCTTC